The T cell receptor beta chain under discussion was sequenced for a study of PD-L1 blockade in urothelial cancer. Profiled with immunoSEQ multiplex PCR; TCRdb holds only in-frame clones, not every one. The data show around 30,000 clones, with around 80% seen just once and around 30% held by the top ten. The V gene end was trimmed by 6 bases and the J gene end by 6 bases; junction bases not matched to a gene: 6. CDR1 and CDR2 from the germline V gene are KGHSH and LQKENI. The CDR3 runs 14 residues. The chain links TRBV18 to TRBJ1-5; 9 bases match TRBD1. The sample was PBMCs, taken around atezolizumab (anti-PD-L1) treatment. The clonotype was recovered from a man in his fifties or sixties with urothelial cancer. The CDR3 DNA sequence: TGTGCCAGCTCGCTACAGGGGGCCGGTCAGCCCCAGCATTTT. Amino acids: CASSLQGAGQPQHF.